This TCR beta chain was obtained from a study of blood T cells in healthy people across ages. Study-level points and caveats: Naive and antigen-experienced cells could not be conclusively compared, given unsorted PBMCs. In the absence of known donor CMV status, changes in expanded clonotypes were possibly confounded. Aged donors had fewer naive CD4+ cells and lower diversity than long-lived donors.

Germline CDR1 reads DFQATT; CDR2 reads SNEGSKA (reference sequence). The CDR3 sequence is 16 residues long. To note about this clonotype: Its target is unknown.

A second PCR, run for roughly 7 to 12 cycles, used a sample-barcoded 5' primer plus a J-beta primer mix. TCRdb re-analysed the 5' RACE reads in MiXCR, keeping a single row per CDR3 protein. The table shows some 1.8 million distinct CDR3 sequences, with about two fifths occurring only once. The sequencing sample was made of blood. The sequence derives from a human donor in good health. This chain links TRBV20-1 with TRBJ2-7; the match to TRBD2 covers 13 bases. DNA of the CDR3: TGCAGCGTTATGGTCGAACCGGGACTAGCGGGGAACGAGCAGTACTTC. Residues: CSVMVEPGLAGNEQYF.